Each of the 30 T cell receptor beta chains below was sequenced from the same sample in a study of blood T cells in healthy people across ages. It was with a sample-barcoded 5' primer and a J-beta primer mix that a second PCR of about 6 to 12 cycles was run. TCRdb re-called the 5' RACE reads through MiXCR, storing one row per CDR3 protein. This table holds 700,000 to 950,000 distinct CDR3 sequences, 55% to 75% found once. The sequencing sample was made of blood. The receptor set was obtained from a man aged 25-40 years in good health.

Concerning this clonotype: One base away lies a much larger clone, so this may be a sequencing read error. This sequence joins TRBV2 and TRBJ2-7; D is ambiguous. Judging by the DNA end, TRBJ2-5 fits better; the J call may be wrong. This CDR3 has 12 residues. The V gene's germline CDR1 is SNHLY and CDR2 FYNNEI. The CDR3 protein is CASSARLETQYF. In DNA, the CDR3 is TGTGCCAGCAGTGCGAGGTTGGAGACCCAGTACTTC.

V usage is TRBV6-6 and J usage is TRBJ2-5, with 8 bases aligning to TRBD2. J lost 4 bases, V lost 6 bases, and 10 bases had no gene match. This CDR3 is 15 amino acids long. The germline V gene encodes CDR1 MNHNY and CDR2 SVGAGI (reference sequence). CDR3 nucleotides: TGTGCCAGCAGCTCTCTCGGGGGGGCCGGAGAGACCCAGTACTTC. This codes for CASSSLGGAGETQYF.

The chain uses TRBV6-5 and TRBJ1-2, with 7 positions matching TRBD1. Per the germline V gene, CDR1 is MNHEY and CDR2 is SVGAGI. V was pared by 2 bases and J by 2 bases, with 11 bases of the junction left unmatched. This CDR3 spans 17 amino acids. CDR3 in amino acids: CASSYALTGAWNYGYTF. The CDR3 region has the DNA TGTGCCAGCAGTTACGCGCTAACAGGGGCATGGAACTATGGCTACACCTTC.

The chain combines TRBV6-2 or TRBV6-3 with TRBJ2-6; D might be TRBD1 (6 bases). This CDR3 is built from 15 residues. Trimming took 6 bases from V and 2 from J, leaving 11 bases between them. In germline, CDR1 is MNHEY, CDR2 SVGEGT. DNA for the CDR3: TGTGCCAGCAGACAAACAGGGCCTGGGGCCAACGTCCTGACTTTC. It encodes CASRQTGPGANVLTF.

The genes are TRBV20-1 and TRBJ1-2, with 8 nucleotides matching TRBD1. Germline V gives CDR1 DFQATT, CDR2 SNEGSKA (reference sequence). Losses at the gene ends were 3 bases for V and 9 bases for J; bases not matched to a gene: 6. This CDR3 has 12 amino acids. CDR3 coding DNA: TGCAGTGCTAGCGGACAGGGTCGGAGCTACACCTTC. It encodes CSASGQGRSYTF.

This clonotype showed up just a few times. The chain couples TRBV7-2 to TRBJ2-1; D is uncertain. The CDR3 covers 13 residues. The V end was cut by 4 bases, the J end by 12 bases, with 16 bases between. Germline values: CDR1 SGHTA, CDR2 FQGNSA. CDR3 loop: CASSSPWNSAQFF. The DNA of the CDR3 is TGTGCCAGCAGCTCTCCATGGAACAGCGCGCAGTTCTTC. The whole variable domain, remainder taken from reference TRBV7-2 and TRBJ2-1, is GAGVSQSPSNKVTEKGKDVELRCDPISGHTALYWYRQSLGQGLEFLIYFQGNSAPDKSGLPSDRFSAERTGGSVSTLTIQRTQQEDSAVYLCASSSPWNSAQFFGPGTRLTVL.

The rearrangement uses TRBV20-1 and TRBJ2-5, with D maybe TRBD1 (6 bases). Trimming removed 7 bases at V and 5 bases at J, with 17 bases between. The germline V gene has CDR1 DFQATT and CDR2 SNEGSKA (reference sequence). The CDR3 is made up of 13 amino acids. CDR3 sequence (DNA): TGCAGTGTTTCAAGTCCCCAGGGGGAGACCCAGTACTTC. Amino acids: CSVSSPQGETQYF.

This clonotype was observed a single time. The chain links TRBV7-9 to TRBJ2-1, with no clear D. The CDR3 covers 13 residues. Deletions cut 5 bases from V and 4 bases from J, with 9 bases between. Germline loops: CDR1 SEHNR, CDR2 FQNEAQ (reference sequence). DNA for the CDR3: TGTGCCAGCAGCGCGCGCCAATACAATGAGCAGTTCTTC. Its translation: CASSARQYNEQFF.

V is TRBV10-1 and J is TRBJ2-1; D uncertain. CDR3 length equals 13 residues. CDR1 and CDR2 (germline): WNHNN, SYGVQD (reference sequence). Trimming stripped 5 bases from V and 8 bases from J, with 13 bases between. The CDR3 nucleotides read TGCGCCAGCAGTCGGACCCCTCGGGATGAGCAGTTCTTC. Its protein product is CASSRTPRDEQFF.

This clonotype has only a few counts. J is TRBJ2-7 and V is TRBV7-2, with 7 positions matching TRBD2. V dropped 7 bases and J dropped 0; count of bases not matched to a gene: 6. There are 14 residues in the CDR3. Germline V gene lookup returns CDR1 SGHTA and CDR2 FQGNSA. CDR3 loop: CASKFSGDSYEQYF. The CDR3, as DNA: TGTGCCAGCAAATTCAGCGGGGACTCCTACGAGCAGTACTTC.

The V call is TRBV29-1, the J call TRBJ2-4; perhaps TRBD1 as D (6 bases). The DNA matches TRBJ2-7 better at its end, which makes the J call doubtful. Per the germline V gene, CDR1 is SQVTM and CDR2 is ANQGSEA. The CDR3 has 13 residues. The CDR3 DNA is TGCAGCGTTTTCCAGGGGAATGAGTACGAGCAGTACTTC. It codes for CSVFQGNEYEQYF.

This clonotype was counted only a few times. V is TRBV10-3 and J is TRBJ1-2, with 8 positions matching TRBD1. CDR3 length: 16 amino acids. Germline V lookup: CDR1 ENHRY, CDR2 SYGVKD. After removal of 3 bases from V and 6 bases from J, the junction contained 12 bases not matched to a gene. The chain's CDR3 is CAISDPGQGWRDGYTF. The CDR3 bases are TGTGCCATCAGTGATCCTGGACAGGGTTGGAGGGATGGCTACACCTTC.

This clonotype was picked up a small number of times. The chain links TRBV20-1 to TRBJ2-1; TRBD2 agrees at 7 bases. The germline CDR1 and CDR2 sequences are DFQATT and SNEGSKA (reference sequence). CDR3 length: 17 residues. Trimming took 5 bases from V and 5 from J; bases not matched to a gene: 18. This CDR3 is CSAPRGGASGPDNEQFF. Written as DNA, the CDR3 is TGCAGTGCTCCCCGCGGCGGGGCTAGCGGACCGGACAATGAGCAGTTCTTC.

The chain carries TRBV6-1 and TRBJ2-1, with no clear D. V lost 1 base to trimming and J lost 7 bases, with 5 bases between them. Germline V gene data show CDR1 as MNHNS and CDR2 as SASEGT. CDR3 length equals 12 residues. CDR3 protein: CASSEDRNEQFF. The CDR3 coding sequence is TGTGCCAGCAGTGAAGACCGTAATGAGCAGTTCTTC.

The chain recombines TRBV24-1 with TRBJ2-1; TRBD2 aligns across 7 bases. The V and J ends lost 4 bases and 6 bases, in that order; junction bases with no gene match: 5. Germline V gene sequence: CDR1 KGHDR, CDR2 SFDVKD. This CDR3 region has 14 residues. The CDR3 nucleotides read TGTGCCACCAGTGAGGGCGGGGGTATCAATGAGCAGTTCTTC. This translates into CATSEGGGINEQFF.

The CDR3 bases are TGTGCCAGCAGCGACGGCCGGCACAATGAGCAGTTCTTC. It codes for CASSDGRHNEQFF. The rearrangement uses TRBV9 and TRBJ2-1; no clear D. Germline loops: CDR1 SGDLS, CDR2 YYNGEE. The CDR3 sequence is 13 residues long. Trimming pared 3 bases from V and 5 bases from J, leaving 9 bases between.

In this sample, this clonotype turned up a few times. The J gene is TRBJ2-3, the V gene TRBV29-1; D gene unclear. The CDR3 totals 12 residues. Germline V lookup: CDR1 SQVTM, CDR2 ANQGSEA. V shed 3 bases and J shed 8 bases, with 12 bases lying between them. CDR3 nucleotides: TGCAGCGTTGATCTAGACGGATCTACGCAGTATTTT. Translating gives CSVDLDGSTQYF.

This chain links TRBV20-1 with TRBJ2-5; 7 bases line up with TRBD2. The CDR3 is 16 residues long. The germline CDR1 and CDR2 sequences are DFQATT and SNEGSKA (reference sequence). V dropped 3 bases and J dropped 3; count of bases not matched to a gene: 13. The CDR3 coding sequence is TGCAGTGCTAGGGATACCGGAGGGGAGGGAAAAGAGACCCAGTACTTC. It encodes CSARDTGGEGKETQYF.

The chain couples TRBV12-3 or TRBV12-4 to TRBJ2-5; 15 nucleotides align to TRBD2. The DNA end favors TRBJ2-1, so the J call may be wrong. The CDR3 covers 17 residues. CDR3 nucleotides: TGTGCCAGCAGTGAAGGGACTAGCGGGAGGATTCAAGAGACCCAGTTCTTC. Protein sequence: CASSEGTSGRIQETQFF.

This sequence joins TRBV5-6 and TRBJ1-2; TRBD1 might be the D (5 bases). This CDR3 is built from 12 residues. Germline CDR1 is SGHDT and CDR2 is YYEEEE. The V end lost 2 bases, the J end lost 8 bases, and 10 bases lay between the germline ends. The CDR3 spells CASSLKGPGYTF. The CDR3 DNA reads TGTGCCAGCAGCTTAAAGGGGCCCGGCTACACCTTC.

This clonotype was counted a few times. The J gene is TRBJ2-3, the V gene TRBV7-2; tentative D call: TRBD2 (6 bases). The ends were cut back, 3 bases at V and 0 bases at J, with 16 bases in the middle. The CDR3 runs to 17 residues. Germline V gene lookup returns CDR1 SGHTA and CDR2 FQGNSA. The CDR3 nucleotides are TGTGCCAGCAGCTTTTTCCCCGGTGGGGGGAGCACAGATACGCAGTATTTT. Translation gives CASSFFPGGGSTDTQYF.

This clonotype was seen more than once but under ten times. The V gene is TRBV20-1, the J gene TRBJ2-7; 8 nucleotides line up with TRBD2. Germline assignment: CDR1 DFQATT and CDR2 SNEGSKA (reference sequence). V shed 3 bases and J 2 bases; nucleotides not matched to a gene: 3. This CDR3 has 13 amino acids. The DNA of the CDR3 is TGCAGTGCTAGTATAGCGGGACCCTACGAGCAGTACTTC. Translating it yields CSASIAGPYEQYF.

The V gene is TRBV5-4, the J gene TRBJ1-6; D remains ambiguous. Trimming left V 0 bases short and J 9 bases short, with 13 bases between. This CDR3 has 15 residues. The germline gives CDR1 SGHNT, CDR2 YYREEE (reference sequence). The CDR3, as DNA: TGTGCCAGCAGCTTGGGCGGATCCTTCGGTTCACCCCTCCACTTT. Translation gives CASSLGGSFGSPLHF.

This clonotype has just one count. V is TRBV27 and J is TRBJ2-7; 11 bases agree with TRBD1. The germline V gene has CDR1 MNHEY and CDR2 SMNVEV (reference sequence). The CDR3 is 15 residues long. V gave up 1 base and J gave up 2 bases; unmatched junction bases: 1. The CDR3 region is CASSLLGQGAYEQYF. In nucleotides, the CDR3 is TGTGCCAGCAGTTTATTGGGACAGGGGGCCTACGAGCAGTACTTC.

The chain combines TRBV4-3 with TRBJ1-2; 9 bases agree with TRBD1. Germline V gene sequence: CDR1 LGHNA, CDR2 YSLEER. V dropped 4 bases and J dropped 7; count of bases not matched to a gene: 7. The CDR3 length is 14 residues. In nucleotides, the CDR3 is TGCGCCAGCAGCCCAAGGACAGGGGAAAGTGGCTACACCTTC. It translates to CASSPRTGESGYTF.

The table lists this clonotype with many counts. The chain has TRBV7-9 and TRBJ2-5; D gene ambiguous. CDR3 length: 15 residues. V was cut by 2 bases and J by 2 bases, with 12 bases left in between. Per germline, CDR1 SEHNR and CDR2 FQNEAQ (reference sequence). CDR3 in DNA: TGTGCCAGCAGCTTATACACTTCCCTACAAGAGACCCAGTACTTC. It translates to CASSLYTSLQETQYF.

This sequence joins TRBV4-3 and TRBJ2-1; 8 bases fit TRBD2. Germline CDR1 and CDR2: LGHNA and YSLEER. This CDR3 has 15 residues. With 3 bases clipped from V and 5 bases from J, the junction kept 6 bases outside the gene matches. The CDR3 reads CASSHRPAGDNEQFF. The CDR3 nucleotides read TGCGCCAGCAGCCACCGACCAGCGGGAGACAATGAGCAGTTCTTC.

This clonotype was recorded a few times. The CDR3 region has the DNA TGTGCCATCAGTCCTAGCGGGGGGGACTACGAGCAGTACTTC. Its translation: CAISPSGGDYEQYF. The chain combines TRBV10-3 with TRBJ2-7, with TRBD2 matching 12 bases. Germline CDR1 ENHRY, CDR2 SYGVKD. Trimming took 5 bases from V and 3 from J; bases not matched to a gene: 2. The CDR3 is 14 amino acids.

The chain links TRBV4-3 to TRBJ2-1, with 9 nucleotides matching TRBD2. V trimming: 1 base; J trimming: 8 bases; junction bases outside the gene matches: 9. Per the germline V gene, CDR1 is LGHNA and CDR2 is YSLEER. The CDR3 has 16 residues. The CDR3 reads CASSQGVAGVYDEQFF. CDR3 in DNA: TGCGCCAGCAGCCAAGGAGTAGCGGGAGTGTACGATGAGCAGTTCTTC.

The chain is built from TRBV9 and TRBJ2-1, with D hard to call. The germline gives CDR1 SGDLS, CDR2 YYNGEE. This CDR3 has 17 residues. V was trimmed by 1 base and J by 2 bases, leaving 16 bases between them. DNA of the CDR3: TGTGCCAGCAGCGTATATGCCCCTGCAGGCCCCTACAATGAGCAGTTCTTC. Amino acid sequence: CASSVYAPAGPYNEQFF.